The T cell receptor beta chain under discussion was sequenced for a study of cytomegalovirus exposure and HLA in healthy donors (dated by TCRdb to 2016 to 2017). Background for the entire study: An earlier analysis of 587 of the donors reported 250 to 300 Gb of sequence data and some 120 million unique TCR beta sequences from roughly 180 million T cells. Approximately 300 gigabases of sequencing data and 91 million or so unique TCR sequences made up an early release that covered several hundred HLA-typed donors. The genetic ancestry cluster associated with self-reported Caucasian donors included 81% of the roughly 400 genotyped donors. The study aimed to test whether signatures of past pathogen exposure could be identified by cataloging public T cell receptors. The study profiled the T cell repertoires of about 720 subjects by immunosequencing and related them to cytomegalovirus serostatus. In addition to the first cohort of hundreds of subjects, a separate validation cohort of 100 to 150 different subjects was used. The study combined high-throughput TCR immunosequencing, statistical association of individual TCRs with disease status, and machine learning to predict cytomegalovirus infection status. A later analysis re-examined previously published TCR beta repertoires from more than 600 donors and added high-resolution HLA genotyping to investigate patterns of TCR occurrence. In the later analysis, no new phenotypic data were used to find candidate immune exposures; instead, reliance was placed on TCR beta sequences and their occurrence across donors. In an earlier analysis of roughly 600 of the donors, high-throughput TCR beta sequencing was used to judge whether each TCR beta V gene segment behaved as functional or pseudogenic. Donor age, sex, ethnicity and CMV serostatus were collected together with the repertoire data. Genome-wide SNP genotypes for about 60% of the roughly 670 donors were used in a later genetic analysis, which treated that subset as a discovery cohort. All discovery cohort repertoires had been generated using a single sequencing platform. HLA typing covered class I and class II loci at four-digit resolution. Typing coverage varied by locus: roughly 629-630 donors for A, B, C, DRB1 and DQB1; around 560 for DQA1; approximately 610 for DPA1; roughly 470 for DPB1. About 5 DR-DQ haplotypes were handled as single units for association and clustering, since linkage in the cohort was strong. Among approximately 370 genotyped donors of the cohort, an average of approximately 200,000 unique TCR beta nucleotide sequences was sequenced per donor, of which about 18% were non-productive. What the authors observed across the whole study: Three of the identified cytomegalovirus-associated TCR beta chains were confirmed in vitro to be specific for cytomegalovirus antigens. Linkage disequilibrium might explain the correlated functional status among segregating V segments, but an unknown experimental factor could not be ruled out. While some public TCRs were present in many individuals, most TCR sequences turned up only very rarely across donors. The presence/absence analyses assumed that sequencing depth was roughly uniform across donors, and that assumption may not be true. HLA typing was unavailable for some donors at each locus, so association tests used only the typed subset. A later analysis reported that several top co-occurrence clusters appeared linked to parvovirus B19, influenza, CMV and Epstein-Barr virus. Broadly in line with IMGT annotations, most TCR beta V segments showed up in productive rearrangements about 87% or about 30% of the time in an earlier analysis of approximately 600 of the donors. In a later analysis, TCR association rates were found to vary across HLA loci, with the most associated TCRs seen for DRB1 alleles and the fewest for HLA-C alleles. At a false discovery rate of 0.05, a later analysis linked under 20,000 TCR beta sequences to specific HLA alleles. Some IMGT-functional V segments, including TRBV6-2 and TRBV6-3, could not be distinguished by the 87-base-pair reads and were therefore excluded. In a later analysis, HLA-associated TCR beta chains showed more clonal expansion and lower generation probabilities than non-associated chains that were equally common. For the cohort, immune exposure information was limited to CMV serostatus. The authors suggested that the approach could potentially be generalized to other disease states and immunological phenotypes. According to a later analysis, most CMV-associated TCR beta chains appeared to be HLA-restricted, and the HLA associations seemed to be driven largely by CMV exposure. The cohort was sequenced for TCR beta chains only, and without alpha or paired-chain data the features that could be detected were limited. The classifier was reported to diagnose cytomegalovirus status with high specificity and sensitivity in both the original and validation cohorts. Because counts were too low, 15 to 20 rarely observed V segments, including chromosome 9 orphons, were excluded from the earlier analysis of some 590 of the donors. A cluster of highly shared sequence variants was judged likely to be a technical artifact of the sequencing pipeline. Assigning TCR associations to individual alleles was difficult when HLA alleles, especially DR and DQ, strongly co-occurred. A further reported finding was that TCR beta sequences accurately predicted the HLA-A and HLA-B alleles for most subjects in the first cohort. In a later genetic analysis, a missense DCLRE1C variant was associated with V-gene and J-gene trimming of TCR beta chains, and the association was replicated in an independent cohort. In the study, about 150 TCR beta chains were listed as associated with cytomegalovirus. A later genetic analysis reported fewer N-insertions in productive TCRs among donors in an Asian-associated ancestry cluster than the roughly 650-donor mean.

The cohort consisted of some 730 healthy bone marrow donors. At the time of sampling, every cohort member was nominally healthy, though immune exposures that went unrecorded were likely present. The donor tested CMV seropositive and was one of the 289 seropositive cohort members. A peripheral blood sample was provided by each donor, and peripheral blood mononuclear cells were used for TCR beta sequencing. Genomic DNA extraction from the blood cell samples was performed with the Qiagen DNeasy Blood Extraction Kit. Library prep was done by the immunoSEQ multiplex PCR assay. A mixture of 60 forward primers for TCR Vbeta segments and 13 reverse primers for TCR Jbeta segments was used in the multiplex PCR. The CDR3 region of rearranged TCR beta genes was amplified from genomic DNA by a multiplex PCR assay. The Illumina HiSeq System was used to sequence the amplified TCR beta libraries as 87-base-pair reads. The authors processed their data as follows. Across the roughly 640 repertoires, a later analysis counted 60 million to 90 million unique TCR beta chains, around 11 million of which were shared by at least two donors. A nearest-neighbor algorithm error-corrected the raw reads and collapsed the reads into unique sequences, merging closely related sequences to remove PCR and sequencing errors. To assign V, D and J gene segments, CDR3 sequences were aligned to IMGT reference sequences. Each retained sequence needed at least a six-nucleotide match to both a V gene segment and a J gene segment. Rearrangements were classified as productive when the CDR3 lacked stop codons and remained in frame with V and J, and all other rearrangements were classified as non-productive. CDR3 was defined by IMGT convention, running from the second conserved V-encoded cysteine to the conserved J-encoded phenylalanine. The earlier analysis of 587 of the donors excluded sequences that lacked an unambiguous match to a single V gene segment. In an earlier analysis of 500 to 750 of the donors, V segments were called functional above 56.7% productive rearrangements and were called segregating when the between-donor standard deviation exceeded 5%. A statistical classification framework was developed to diagnose cytomegalovirus status using the catalog of TCR beta chain sequences. In a later analysis, V and J genes were assigned by comparing TCR nucleotide sequences against IMGT/GENE-DB human TR gene sequences. In a later analysis, CDR3 sequences and most-parsimonious VDJ recombination scenarios were assigned using the TCRdist pipeline. A later analysis defined each TCR beta chain by its CDR3 amino acid sequence plus V-gene family, and excluded reads lacking a unique V-gene family. To address suspected cross-contamination and a sequencing artifact, a later analysis removed 592 highly shared, low-generation-probability nucleotide sequences. In a later analysis, a clonal expansion index was calculated for each public chain from normalized within-repertoire ranks of inferred template counts. A later analysis computed generation probabilities with a VDJ recombination model fitted to out-of-frame rearrangements, and checked the results against IGoR. In a later analysis, hypergeometric tests were used to score TCR-TCR, TCR-HLA and TCR-CMV co-occurrence, with a repertoire-size bias correction applied to TCR pairs. To estimate false discovery rates, a later analysis permuted the HLA or CMV assignments 20 times. In a later analysis, co-occurring TCRs were grouped using DBSCAN, with TCRdist sequence similarity added in when clustering inside HLA-allele-positive subsets. Repertoires with fewer than 30,000 or more than 120,000 public chains, plus five repertoires with anomalous nucleotide sharing, were excluded from co-occurrence clustering. This immuneACCESS table, as held by TCRdb, lists in-frame sequences with V and J called but not all clones. Of the missing ones, under half trace to an unresolved V gene in checked studies; the others have no known cause. For V, J and clone size, that table is used; D and trimming come from the DNA. For this sample the table gives some 170,000 clones, of which nearly 80% were detected only once. The top ten clonotypes cover about 9.5% of the sample.

This clone was found once. The specificity of this receptor is unknown. Within one base of it there is no much larger clone, and no base qualities were kept. Reading from cysteine to phenylalanine, the CDR3 counts 14 amino acids. Only the CDR3 portion is preserved as DNA: 42 bases, with reading frame beginning at the first base. CDR1 and CDR2 (WSHSY, SAAADI) derive from the germline V gene. Compared with germline, V lacks 8 bases and J lacks 1 base; bases without a gene match: 7. Recombination connected TRBV10-2 to TRBJ1-1; 7 central bases correspond to TRBD1. Sample: PBMCs. This receptor was taken from a young man in good health and CMV-seropositive. The CDR3 region has the sequence CASLLGQTNTEAFF. Here is the DNA: TGCGCCAGCCTCTTGGGACAGACGAACACTGAAGCTTTCTTT.